One T cell receptor beta chain is described in this entry. Its antigen is undetermined. Primers for the PCR totalled 60 Vbeta and 13 Jbeta. Profiling relied on immunoSEQ multiplex PCR, and the TCRdb table lists in-frame clones only, not all of them. The table shows roughly 180,000 clones, with around 79% occurring only once. Germline assignment: CDR1 SGHNT and CDR2 YYREEE (reference sequence). CDR3 length: 16 amino acids. Trimming took 2 bases from V and 2 from J; bases not matched to a gene: 9. This sample is drawn from a study of cytomegalovirus exposure and HLA in healthy donors. Broader study findings: As a later analysis revealed, most CMV-associated TCR beta chains appeared HLA-restricted. Sequencing likely caused a cluster of highly shared sequence variants. Relative to equally common others, HLA-associated TCR beta chains showed greater clonal expansion in a later analysis.

The sequenced sample consisted of PBMCs. J is TRBJ1-2 and V is TRBV5-4, with TRBD1 matching 7 bases. This receptor was taken from a girl aged 10 to 17 in good health and CMV-seropositive. The CDR3 sequence: CASSFRQGGINYGYTF. CDR3 coding DNA: TGTGCCAGCAGCTTTCGACAGGGAGGAATAAACTATGGCTACACCTTC.